This T cell receptor (beta chain) appears in the sequencing data of a study of shared clonotypes between healthy human individuals. Study-wide context: Researchers drew samples from two women and three men aged 18 to 49.

Only CD45RO-negative cells positively selected for CCR7 counted as naive CD8 cells, so terminally differentiated effector memory CD45RA+ cells were excluded. CDR1 and CDR2 (germline): SNHLY, FYNNEI. The CDR3 runs 15 residues. Deletions cut 3 bases from V and 0 bases from J, with 10 bases between. Repertoires were generated with immunoSEQ multiplex PCR, while TCRdb's copy carries only in-frame clones and drops some. The table shows about 2,200,000 clones, with more than 85% occurring only once. Source material: naive CD8+ T cells from PBMCs. The receptor was derived from a man younger than 30 in good health. Some clones in this sample may be carry-over from other donors' samples. This sequence joins TRBV2 and TRBJ2-3; D gene ambiguous. The CDR3 DNA reads TGTGCCAGCAGTGATGTGGTTACTAGCACAGATACGCAGTATTTT. Translating it yields CASSDVVTSTDTQYF.